This T cell receptor (beta chain) was documented in a study of Graves' ophthalmopathy and Graves' hyperthyroidism (dated by TCRdb to the late 2010s). For context, the study as a whole: Peripheral blood samples were taken at the time of initial diagnosis, before any treatment was given. In roughly 6 hyperthyroidism patients, T-cell repertoires of thyroid tissue and blood were compared. To explore V-J signatures that distinguish ophthalmopathy from hyperthyroidism, a discovery set of around 100 patients was enrolled, made up of more than 40 with ophthalmopathy and 57 with stable hyperthyroidism. After sampling, hyperthyroidism patients received methimazole starting at 30 mg daily, and ophthalmopathy patients received high-dose intravenous methylprednisolone. To tell Graves' ophthalmopathy apart from Graves' hyperthyroidism, and to predict which patients would progress to ophthalmopathy, the study relied on TCR beta repertoire signatures. In total, some 130 blood samples were TCR-sequenced: 40 to 45 ophthalmopathy, around 75 hyperthyroidism and 17 hyperthyroidism-to-ophthalmopathy patients. An independent validation cohort comprised some 19 hyperthyroidism patients and 15 to 17 patients who later progressed from hyperthyroidism to ophthalmopathy.

This clonotype has only a few counts. Its binding antigen is unknown. The input lacks base qualities; no much larger clone sits a single base away. TCR beta CDR3 regions were amplified from RNA transcripts for repertoire sequencing. The first round was an RT-PCR using HTBI primers with the Qiagen OneStep RT-PCR kit, and this first round was followed by a second-round multiplex PCR, then size selection and purification. Sequencing of the libraries was carried out on an Illumina HiSeq2000 in paired-end mode with 100 bp reads. For the original study's pipeline: SOAPnuke was used to process the reads, removing any read that contained adapters or uncalled bases, had a mean Phred below 15, or lacked an exact match to the constant primer or identifier. COPE v1.2.5 was used to merge the high-quality paired reads. Each unique nucleotide sequence was treated as a clonotype, and MiTCR v1.1 was used to align the clonotypes to the IMGT TRB V, D and J references. The analysis was limited to V-J combinations with a frequency above 0.0001, which together covered approximately 99% of the repertoires. A TCR clonal expansion and chaos score per V-J combination was defined as the ratio of F50 clonal expansion to chaos observed in the TCRdist matrix. Welch's t-statistics and random forest were used to narrow the features down to 10 to 15 V-J combinations, which were then fed into a naive Bayes classifier. Thyroid-blood repertoire similarity was quantified with the Morisita-Horn index. Using fastp trimming at Q25 and MiXCR clonotype assembly, TCRdb reanalyzed the public sequencing data and kept in-frame beta chains. Rows matching on CDR3 protein sequence are summarized as one entry with the most common DNA and genes. These V and J calls derive from TCRdb rather than the authors' analysis. The table for this sample lists roughly 220,000 distinct CDR3 sequences; less than 55% of them were counted only once. Around 43% of the sample lies in the top ten.

The ophthalmopathy patients had moderately to severely active disease, with a Clinical Activity Score of 3 or higher, a NOSPECS grade of 4 or higher, and a disease duration of less than 3 months. Anyone with other autoimmune diseases, uncontrolled infections, pregnancy or lactation was excluded from the study. Diagnosis was based on clinical symptoms, serum thyroxine, TRAb, thyroid ultrasound and orbital computed tomography. Ficoll-Paque density gradient centrifugation was used to isolate PBMCs from under 11 ml of fresh peripheral blood. Total RNA was extracted using Trizol reagent, and RNA quality was checked on an Agilent 2100 Bioanalyzer. From the cysteine through the phenylalanine, the CDR3 covers 12 amino acids. Of all the DNA, just the CDR3 is kept, 36 bases in frame from base 1. The germline ends are 15 bases apart after V is trimmed by 5 bases and J by 8 bases. The germline V gene encodes CDR1 DFQATT and CDR2 SNEGSKA (reference sequence).

Broader findings and caveats from the paper: No statistical method was used to set the sample size in advance, and the investigators knew which group each participant was assigned to. The 13-signature model separated ophthalmopathy from stable hyperthyroidism with around 90% sensitivity and about 81% specificity in cross-validation, and 80%/75% in the test set. Most expanded thyroid clonotypes with frequency above 0.001 were also detected in blood, suggesting blood repertoires may reflect the thyroid immune response. In validation, the model predicted ophthalmopathy progression with more than 70% sensitivity and 72.22% specificity; some 13 predicted patients were CT-confirmed with GO in a median of approximately 6.2 months.

The V and J segments used are TRBV20-1 and TRBJ1-1; TRBD1 might be the D gene, on 6 matching bases. Sequencing was done on a sample of peripheral blood. The sequence derives from an adult man with Graves' ophthalmopathy. CDR3 sequence: CSARRQAREAFF. The nucleotide sequence is given as TGCAGTGCTCGCCGACAGGCCCGGGAAGCTTTCTTT.